This TCR beta chain was retrieved from a study of CD8 T cells in Susac syndrome (dated by TCRdb to the late 2010s). Background on the whole study: Of the Susac syndrome patients who were sequenced, under 10 were in clinical remission while 5 or 6 had clinically active disease. Susac syndrome patients were therapy-naive, on corticosteroids (some also receiving IVIg), or on IVIg alone at blood withdrawal. The study used repertoire sequencing to test whether antigen drove CD8+ T cell activation and differentiation in Susac syndrome. Here is what the overall study found, with its caveats: In the CD4+ T cell repertoire of Susac syndrome patients, clonal expansion was not detected. The study acknowledged that relatively few individuals were included in the TCR sequencing and HLA analysis.

Peripheral blood CD8+ and CD4+ T cells from healthy donors, Susac syndrome patients and multiple sclerosis patients were profiled using high-throughput TCR beta sequencing. Susac syndrome patients met recently defined diagnostic criteria for definite or probable disease. Bulk CD8+ and CD4+ T cells were purified magnetically by negative isolation, whereas CD8+ TEMRA cells were enriched by FACS. Blood was drawn into EDTA tubes, processed within 24 hours, and PBMCs were isolated by density gradient centrifugation. PBMCs intended for TCR sequencing were frozen in liquid nitrogen and were later thawed in a 37 degrees C water bath. The sorted or isolated CD4+, CD8+ and CD8+ TEMRA cells had a purity of 90% or higher. Note on this clonotype: What this receptor recognizes is not known. No much larger clone is present one base from it, and per-base qualities are unavailable.

RNA was extracted using the RNeasy kit, and roughly 0.5 to 1 ug of the RNA was reverse transcribed with random hexamers. The immunoSEQ multiplex PCR assay, covering 54 Vbeta and 13 Jbeta segments, was used to amplify TCR beta CDR3 regions. Bias from PCR amplification was corrected by using a synthetic template baseline for primer optimization and for computational correction. The authors processed their data as follows. Reads were assigned to V, D and J genes according to IMGT and analyzed in immunoSEQ Analyzer, with only productive sequences retained. To calculate clonality, Shannon entropy was normalized by log2 of the number of productive unique sequences and then subtracted from one. For each patient and control, public and private clones were evaluated among the 100 most prevalent clones. Clones were defined as Susac-specific when absent from the healthy and MS cohorts, from fewer than 1,200 published viral clones and from other ImmuneACCESS disease sequences. TCRdb trimmed the raw reads at Q25, called clones with MiXCR and kept productive beta chains. Merged by CDR3 protein, the rows form single entries marked with the most common genes and DNA. The V and J calls follow TCRdb's processing rather than the paper's. This sample comprises about 160,000 distinct CDR3 sequences, about 96% of them detected only once. The top ten clones comprise roughly 0.12% of the sample.

The CDR3 sequence holds 17 residues, the cysteine and phenylalanine included. Of the read, only the CDR3 DNA is kept; its 51 bases are in frame from base 1. Trimming leaves V shorter by 2 bases and J shorter by 3 bases, with the junction holding 9 bases beyond the gene matches. Sequenced input: CD4+ T cells from PBMCs. This chain joins TRBV12-3 or TRBV12-4 to TRBJ2-4; TRBD2 agrees with 8 junctional bases. The sequence was obtained from a human donor with Susac syndrome. The CDR3 protein sequence reads: CASSLQPLRGGKNIQYF. The DNA is TGTGCCAGCAGTTTACAGCCGCTCCGGGGGGGCAAAAACATTCAGTACTTC.